A single sample is the source of the 27 T cell receptor beta chains below, sequenced in a study of shared clonotypes between healthy human individuals. As defined, naive CD8 cells were CD45RO-negative and positively selected for CCR7, with terminally differentiated effector memory CD45RA+ cells excluded. Only in-frame clones appear in the TCRdb table, and some are missing; sequencing was by immunoSEQ multiplex PCR. Of roughly 1,800,000 clones listed, about 95% are singletons. Sequencing was done on a sample of naive CD8+ T cells sorted from blood. Receptor source: a young man in good health.

This rearrangement joins TRBV5-5 to TRBJ2-7, with D unclear. Germline V gene sequence: CDR1 SGHKS, CDR2 YYEKEE (reference sequence). This CDR3 contains 16 residues. V was clipped by 1 base and J by 3 bases, with 17 bases between them. This CDR3 reads CASSLKVAVYDYEQYF. The CDR3 bases are TGTGCCAGCAGCTTGAAGGTGGCAGTCTACGACTACGAGCAGTACTTC.

This clone was found once. The genes are TRBV10-3 and TRBJ1-5; tentatively, D is TRBD1 (5 bases). The length of the CDR3 is 16 residues. The germline gives CDR1 ENHRY, CDR2 SYGVKD. The V end was cut by 0 bases, the J end by 2 bases, with 11 bases between. The CDR3 region has the DNA TGTGCCATCAGTGAGTCGATTGGGGGTGGCAATCAGCCCCAGCATTTT. Its protein is CAISESIGGGNQPQHF.

The chain has TRBV7-2 and TRBJ1-3, with D possibly TRBD1 on 5 matching bases. The V gene's germline CDR1 is SGHTA and CDR2 FQGNSA. V lost 4 bases and J 4 bases, leaving 17 bases between the germline ends. There are 16 residues in the CDR3. The CDR3 spells CASSSRQEGLGNTIYF. DNA for the CDR3: TGTGCCAGCAGCTCGAGACAAGAGGGGCTCGGAAACACCATATATTTT.

This chain links TRBV29-1 with TRBJ2-2; perhaps TRBD1 as D (5 bases). Trimming left V 8 bases short and J 7 bases short, with 14 bases between. Looked up from germline, CDR1 is SQVTM and CDR2 is ANQGSEA. This CDR3 has 12 residues. CDR3 sequence (DNA): TGCAGCCCCCCAAAGGGGTACGGGGAGCTGTTTTTT. As protein: CSPPKGYGELFF.

The chain couples TRBV4-1 to TRBJ2-2; D is ambiguous. Germline loops: CDR1 MGHRA, CDR2 YSYEKL. Trimming removed 0 bases from V and 8 bases from J, with 4 bases in between. This CDR3 spans 12 amino acids. In DNA form, the CDR3 reads TGCGCCAGCAGCCAAGACGGGGGGGAGCTGTTTTTT. It translates to CASSQDGGELFF.

A note on this clone: This sample includes further DNA sequences coding for the same CDR3. The chain has TRBV19 and TRBJ2-7; TRBD1 or TRBD2 may be the D gene (5 bases each). The CDR3 covers 11 residues. V lost 5 bases and J 6 bases, leaving 8 bases between the germline ends. Germline V lookup: CDR1 LNHDA, CDR2 SQIVND (reference sequence). CDR3 nucleotide sequence: TGTGCCAGTAGTCTTGGGGGCGAGCAGTACTTC. It specifies CASSLGGEQYF.

The chain has TRBV7-9 and TRBJ2-7; D gene uncertain. This CDR3 comprises 14 residues. CDR1 SEHNR and CDR2 FQNEAQ come from the germline V gene (reference sequence). The V end was cut by 0 bases, the J end by 3 bases, with 9 bases between. CDR3 sequence reads: CASSLAYADYEQYF. The CDR3 region has the DNA TGTGCCAGCAGCTTAGCATATGCAGACTACGAGCAGTACTTC.

This clone came up once. The chain couples TRBV4-3 to TRBJ1-1; TRBD1 might be the D (6 bases). V was pared by 4 bases and J by 4 bases, with 16 bases between. The germline gives CDR1 LGHNA, CDR2 YSLEER. There are 15 residues in the CDR3. The CDR3 nucleotides read TGCGCCAGCAGCCCGACTCCGACAGGAGGCACTGAAGCTTTCTTT. This encodes CASSPTPTGGTEAFF.

A single count supports this clone. This chain links TRBV2 with TRBJ2-6; D uncertain. Looked up from germline, CDR1 is SNHLY and CDR2 is FYNNEI. Trimming left V 3 bases short and J 1 base short, with 7 bases between. This CDR3 has 15 amino acids. In DNA form, the CDR3 reads TGTGCCAGCAGTGATCTAGTGTCTGGGGCCAACGTCCTGACTTTC. Protein product: CASSDLVSGANVLTF.

About this clone itself: The sample holds other DNA sequences that translate to the same CDR3. J is TRBJ2-5 and V is TRBV9; D is ambiguous. The CDR3 sequence is 12 residues long. V lost 3 bases and J lost 0, with 3 bases in between. Germline loops: CDR1 SGDLS, CDR2 YYNGEE. In DNA form, the CDR3 reads TGTGCCAGCAGCGGCAACCAAGAGACCCAGTACTTC. Translated: CASSGNQETQYF.

This clone was seen once. The chain recombines TRBV13 with TRBJ1-2; D unclear. The germline V gene encodes CDR1 PRHDT and CDR2 FYEKMQ (reference sequence). V was shortened by 3 bases and J by 8 bases, with 10 bases between the two germline ends. The CDR3 extends over 12 amino acids. CDR3 sequence: CASSFEDVGYTF. CDR3 bases: TGTGCCAGCAGCTTTGAAGATGTAGGCTACACCTTC.

The chain is built from TRBV6-5 and TRBJ2-5, with D possibly matching TRBD2 (6 bases). Per germline, CDR1 MNHEY and CDR2 SVGAGI. V was cut by 6 bases and J by 1 base, with 15 bases left in between. This CDR3 is built from 15 residues. The CDR3 sequence is CASSSLGGVQETQYF. As DNA, the CDR3 is TGTGCCAGCAGCTCTCTTGGAGGGGTCCAAGAGACCCAGTACTTC.

This chain uses TRBV10-1 with TRBJ1-4, with 10 bases lining up with TRBD1. The CDR3 is 14 residues long. CDR1 is WNHNN, CDR2 SYGVQD, per germline (reference sequence). V shed 2 bases and J 8 bases; nucleotides not matched to a gene: 2. The CDR3 region has the DNA TGCGCCAGCAGTGAGGGACAGGGGGAAGAAAAACTGTTTTTT. Amino acid sequence: CASSEGQGEEKLFF.

V gene TRBV25-1 combines with J gene TRBJ2-7, with TRBD1 as a possible D gene (6 bases). This CDR3 has 13 residues. Per the germline V gene, CDR1 is MGHDK and CDR2 is SYGVNS. Trimming pared 3 bases from V and 6 bases from J, leaving 12 bases between. The CDR3 reads CASSDLQGGEQYF. The CDR3 nucleotides read TGTGCCAGCAGTGACTTACAGGGCGGCGAGCAGTACTTC.

The chain employs TRBV6-5 and TRBJ2-2; D is ambiguous. CDR1 is MNHEY and CDR2 is SVGAGI in the germline V gene. The CDR3 is 15 residues long. V lost 1 base to trimming and J lost 0 bases, with 6 bases between them. CDR3 amino acids: CASSYLQPNTGELFF. Here the CDR3 DNA reads TGTGCCAGCAGTTACTTGCAGCCGAACACCGGGGAGCTGTTTTTT.

The chain combines TRBV7-2 with TRBJ2-7, with 8 bases aligning to TRBD2. The ends lost 1 base at V and 3 bases at J; junction bases unmatched: 5. CDR3 length equals 15 residues. Germline V gives CDR1 SGHTA, CDR2 FQGNSA. This CDR3 is CASSLGGGSLYEQYF. The CDR3 coding sequence is TGTGCCAGCAGCTTAGGCGGGGGGTCCCTCTACGAGCAGTACTTC. Full variable domain (remainder filled in from reference TRBV7-2 and TRBJ2-7): GAGVSQSPSNKVTEKGKDVELRCDPISGHTALYWYRQSLGQGLEFLIYFQGNSAPDKSGLPSDRFSAERTGGSVSTLTIQRTQQEDSAVYLCASSLGGGSLYEQYFGPGTRLTVT.

The chain has TRBV4-1 and TRBJ2-7; D remains unclear. Germline CDR1 reads MGHRA; CDR2 reads YSYEKL. This CDR3 spans 13 amino acids. Trimming removed 6 bases at V and 3 bases at J, with 12 bases between. CDR3 nucleotides: TGCGCCAGCAGTCCGAATACCTTCTACGAGCAGTACTTC. Protein product: CASSPNTFYEQYF.

The chain has TRBV6-5 and TRBJ2-7, with D uncertain. CDR3 length equals 11 residues. Germline CDR1 MNHEY, CDR2 SVGAGI. V was cut by 5 bases and J by 6 bases, with 8 bases left in between. The DNA of the CDR3 is TGTGCCAGCAGTGTGAGTGGCGAGCAGTACTTC. Translation gives CASSVSGEQYF.

The chain joins TRBV7-9 to TRBJ2-1; 9 nucleotides agree with TRBD2. CDR3 length: 15 amino acids. In germline, CDR1 is SEHNR, CDR2 FQNEAQ (reference sequence). Trimming removed 2 bases from V and 3 bases from J; junction bases left unmatched: 2. This CDR3 reads CASSLSGGYYNEQFF. The CDR3 DNA is TGTGCCAGCAGCTTAAGCGGGGGGTACTACAATGAGCAGTTCTTC.

The rearrangement links TRBV18 to TRBJ1-2; 7 bases line up with TRBD1. V was pared by 0 bases and J by 1 base, with 2 bases of the junction left unmatched. Germline V gives CDR1 KGHSH, CDR2 LQKENI. The CDR3 runs to 15 residues. CDR3 DNA sequence: TGTGCCAGCTCACCACCAGGGACAGTTAACTATGGCTACACCTTC. This gives the protein CASSPPGTVNYGYTF.

Regarding this clone: This same CDR3 is encoded by further DNA sequences in the sample. The chain employs TRBV7-9 and TRBJ1-1; the D is unclear. Trimming removed 1 base at V and 1 base at J, with 4 bases between. The CDR3 consists of 13 residues. Germline V gene lookup returns CDR1 SEHNR and CDR2 FQNEAQ (reference sequence). Here the CDR3 DNA reads TGTGCCAGCAGCTTAGGGCAGAACACTGAAGCTTTCTTT. Translating it yields CASSLGQNTEAFF.

J is TRBJ2-7 and V is TRBV6-5; the match to TRBD2 covers 10 bases. CDR1 is MNHEY, CDR2 SVGAGI, per germline. This CDR3 region has 15 residues. V shed 5 bases and J 3 bases; nucleotides not matched to a gene: 7. The CDR3, as DNA: TGTGCCAGCAGTCCCAGACTAGCGGGTATCTACGAGCAGTACTTC. Translated: CASSPRLAGIYEQYF.

Note on this clone: The sample contains more than one DNA sequence encoding this CDR3. The CDR3 is CASSQGLGYEQYF. CDR3 coding DNA: TGCGCCAGCAGCCAAGGTCTAGGGTACGAGCAGTACTTC. The chain carries TRBV4-1 and TRBJ2-7, with unresolved D. The germline V gene has CDR1 MGHRA and CDR2 YSYEKL. CDR3 length: 13 residues. V lost 1 base to trimming and J lost 4 bases, with 8 bases between them.

The J gene is TRBJ2-7, the V gene TRBV30; D may be TRBD1 or TRBD2 (6 bases each). Trimming removed 4 bases from V and 2 bases from J, with 15 bases in between. This CDR3 is built from 14 residues. Germline V gives CDR1 GTSNPN, CDR2 SVGIG (reference sequence). The CDR3 DNA sequence: TGTGCCTGGAAACCTGAGGGGGGCGCCTACGAGCAGTACTTC. It is translated as CAWKPEGGAYEQYF.

This clone appeared a single time. The chain joins TRBV7-9 to TRBJ2-7, with D possibly matching TRBD2 (6 bases). The CDR3 sequence is 15 residues long. The germline CDR1 and CDR2 sequences are SEHNR and FQNEAQ (reference sequence). Trimming pared 2 bases from V and 7 bases from J, leaving 18 bases between. CDR3 protein: CASSLHAGPPIEQYF. CDR3 in DNA: TGTGCCAGCAGCTTACACGCGGGGCCACCGATTGAGCAGTACTTC.

This clone showed up just once. This chain uses TRBV5-4 with TRBJ1-6; D unresolved. Trimming pared 0 bases from V and 11 bases from J, leaving 9 bases between. The CDR3 sequence is 13 residues long. From germline, CDR1 is SGHNT and CDR2 YYREEE (reference sequence). The CDR3 DNA reads as TGTGCCAGCAGCTTGGGACCCTCGGCACCCCTCCACTTT. Protein product: CASSLGPSAPLHF.

Points on this clone: This same CDR3 is encoded by further DNA sequences in the sample. The chain joins TRBV5-6 to TRBJ2-7; D ambiguous. CDR1 and CDR2 (germline): SGHDT, YYEEEE. The CDR3 totals 12 residues. Trimming pared 1 base from V and 7 bases from J, leaving 9 bases between. CDR3 bases: TGTGCCAGCAGCTTGCTGGGCAGAGAGCAGTACTTC. This codes for CASSLLGREQYF.